What follows describes a single T cell receptor beta chain. This specimen belongs to a study of technical replicates of blood from four donors. Assay: immunoSEQ multiplex PCR; the TCRdb copy retains only in-frame clones and omits some. Here the sample spans roughly 50,000 clones, 90% to 95% being singletons. The CDR3 extends over 14 amino acids. Germline CDR1 is MNHEY and CDR2 is SVGAGI. Trimming took off 5 bases at V and 4 bases at J, with 12 bases between the two ends. The sequenced material came from PBMCs. The sequence was obtained from a human donor in good health. Some clones in this sample may be carry-over from other donors' samples. This chain uses TRBV6-5 with TRBJ1-3, with TRBD1 as a possible D gene (5 bases). CDR3 DNA sequence: TGTGCCAGCAGTCCGACAGCGAGGGGAAACACCATATATTTT. Residues: CASSPTARGNTIYF.